What follows are 8 T cell receptor beta chains derived from one specimen sequenced in a study of blood T cell repertoires in COVID-19. Profiled with immunoSEQ multiplex PCR; TCRdb holds only in-frame clones, not every one. Found here are about 74,000 clones, approximately 80% of them singletons; the top ten hold around 12%. The specimen sequenced was peripheral blood. These receptors all come from a human donor in a cohort sampled during active COVID-19.

The V gene is TRBV29-1, the J gene TRBJ1-2; D is possibly TRBD1 (5 bases). Germline V gives CDR1 SQVTM, CDR2 ANQGSEA. The CDR3 contains 12 residues. Deletions cut 6 bases from V and 8 bases from J, with 16 bases between. CDR3 coding DNA: TGCAGCGTGGGGGGACCAACTGGAGGCTACACCTTC. Residues: CSVGGPTGGYTF.

The chain couples TRBV28 to TRBJ2-2; 8 nucleotides align to TRBD1. Germline CDR1 reads MDHEN; CDR2 reads SYDVKM. With V trimmed by 6 bases and J by 4 bases, 13 bases remained unmatched. The CDR3 is 17 amino acids. The CDR3 nucleotides are TGTGCCAGCAGGCGACCGGGACAGGCCGATTTCACCGGGGAGCTGTTTTTT. Amino acids: CASRRPGQADFTGELFF.

The V gene is TRBV4-3, the J gene TRBJ2-2, with 7 positions matching TRBD1. CDR1 is LGHNA, CDR2 YSLEER, per germline. V shed 8 bases, J shed 1 base, and the junction held 7 bases outside the gene matches. The CDR3 has 15 residues. The CDR3 region is CASRKGQMNTGELFF. In DNA, the CDR3 is TGCGCCAGCCGCAAGGGACAGATGAACACCGGGGAGCTGTTTTTT.

This clone was seen a handful of times. The CDR3 spells CASSFRGISGELFF. The CDR3 coding sequence is TGTGCCAGCAGCTTTAGGGGGATTAGCGGGGAGCTGTTTTTT. The V gene is TRBV7-6, the J gene TRBJ2-2; maybe TRBD1 (6 bases). Trimming removed 3 bases from V and 7 bases from J, with 12 bases in between. Germline lookup yields CDR1 SGHVS and CDR2 FNYEAQ. CDR3 length: 14 amino acids.

This chain joins TRBV13 and TRBJ2-7; no firm D call. The CDR3 totals 12 residues. The V and J ends lost 2 bases and 10 bases respectively, with 12 bases between them. The germline V gene has CDR1 PRHDT and CDR2 FYEKMQ (reference sequence). CDR3 sequence: CASSLPRQAQYV. The DNA for the CDR3 is TGTGCCAGCAGCTTACCCAGGCAGGCCCAGTACGTC.

The chain joins TRBV5-1 to TRBJ2-1; 9 nucleotides line up with TRBD1. This CDR3 contains 17 residues. V gave up 3 bases and J gave up 3 bases; unmatched junction bases: 10. Germline V gives CDR1 SGHRS, CDR2 YFSETQ. CDR3 bases: TGCGCCAGCAGCTCAACAGGGGGCGCGGGGAACTACAATGAGCAGTTCTTC. This translates into CASSSTGGAGNYNEQFF.

The J gene is TRBJ2-1, the V gene TRBV4-3; 8 bases line up with TRBD2. Germline V gene lookup returns CDR1 LGHNA and CDR2 YSLEER. V shed 4 bases and J 3 bases; nucleotides not matched to a gene: 8. The CDR3 loop spans 16 amino acids. CDR3 amino acids: CASSPHYGTSYNEQFF. CDR3 nucleotides: TGCGCCAGCAGCCCCCACTACGGGACTAGCTACAATGAGCAGTTCTTC.

This clone was seen at least ten times. The rearrangement joins TRBV5-1 to TRBJ1-6; the D gene is possibly TRBD1 (5 bases). The CDR3 is 16 residues long. Germline CDR1 reads SGHRS; CDR2 reads YFSETQ. V lost 3 bases and J lost 9, with 19 bases in between. The CDR3 DNA sequence: TGCGCCAGCAGCTCAAATTTCGGACCCGGGGGTTCACCCCTCCACTTT. Protein sequence: CASSSNFGPGGSPLHF.